The rows below give T cell receptor beta chains drawn from one sample of a study of T cell responses to AZD1222 COVID-19 vaccine. Data came from immunoSEQ multiplex PCR; TCRdb stores just in-frame clones and leaves some out. The table includes 90,000 to 150,000 clones, approximately 85% detected once. The sample was peripheral blood, taken on day 0 of AZD1222 vaccination. Source of these receptors: an adult in good health. Both conserved end residues are part of each CDR3. Fields, in order: J gene, V gene, D gene, clone size, CDR3 length, CDR3 DNA, CDR3 protein. The D gene is left open where the match is weak. Clone size appears in some rows only: once, few, many, or a class for an expanded clone.

TRBJ1-1 | TRBV5-1 | - | - | 15 | TGCGCCAGCAGCCTCCAACTGGTCCCTTCAACTGAAGCTTTCTTT | CASSLQLVPSTEAFF
TRBJ2-7 | TRBV11-2 | TRBD1 | - | 16 | TGTGCCAGCAGCTTAGATCAGGGACAGGGGGCGGGCGAGCAGTACTTC | CASSLDQGQGAGEQYF
TRBJ2-5 | TRBV5-4 | TRBD2 | - | 15 | TGTGCCAGCAGCCGGCCCGGGGGGTCGGGGGAGACCCAGTACTTC | CASSRPGGSGETQYF
TRBJ1-5 | TRBV9 | - | - | 16 | TGTGCCAGCAGCGCCACCGGGACGGGTAGTTGGCAGCCCCAGCATTTT | CASSATGTGSWQPQHF
TRBJ2-1 | TRBV5-6 | - | - | 16 | TGTGCCAGCAGCTTGGCAGGGGGGGGTGGCCGAGGTGAGCAGTTCTTC | CASSLAGGGGRGEQFF
TRBJ1-1 | TRBV5-6 | - | few | 14 | TGTGCCAGCAGCTTGGTTGGGACGAACACTGAAGCTTTCTTT | CASSLVGTNTEAFF
TRBJ1-3 | TRBV6-5 | - | - | 14 | TGTGCCAGCAGCGTTGGGCACTCTGGAAACACCATATATTTT | CASSVGHSGNTIYF
TRBJ2-2 | TRBV24-1 | - | - | 17 | TGTGCCACCAGTGATTGGCCTTTAGGTTTTGACACCGGGGAGCTGTTTTTT | CATSDWPLGFDTGELFF
TRBJ1-2 | TRBV5-4 | - | once | 14 | TGTGCCAGCAGCTTGGCCAGAGGGGTGCACGGCTACACCTTC | CASSLARGVHGYTF
TRBJ2-1 | TRBV7-2 | TRBD2 | - | 14 | TGTGCCAGCAGCTTTCCGGGGGGAGCAAATGAGCAGTTCTTC | CASSFPGGANEQFF
TRBJ2-5 | TRBV12-3/TRBV12-4 | - | - | 13 | TGTGCCAGCAGTTTAGCGGGGCTAGAGACCCAGTACTTC | CASSLAGLETQYF
TRBJ2-3 | TRBV3-1/TRBV3-2 | TRBD2 | - | 19 | TGTGCCAGCAGCCAGATAGGGACTAGCGGAACACGAAGCACAGATACGCAGTATTTT | CASSQIGTSGTRSTDTQYF
TRBJ2-3 | TRBV3-1/TRBV3-2 | TRBD2 | - | 14 | TGTGCCAGCAGCCAAGGGGGAGGGGAGGATACGCAGTATTTT | CASSQGGGEDTQYF
TRBJ1-4 | TRBV19 | - | - | 16 | TGTGCCAGTAGTATTAATCTCGTAAGGACCGGTGAAAAACTGTTTTTT | CASSINLVRTGEKLFF
TRBJ2-3 | TRBV7-3 | TRBD2 | - | 15 | TGTGCCAGCAGCCCGGGAGGTACTTCGGGAGATACGCAGTATTTT | CASSPGGTSGDTQYF
TRBJ2-1 | TRBV7-2 | - | once | 13 | TGTGCCAGCAGCTTAGAAGGGATCGGGGAGCAGTTCTTC | CASSLEGIGEQFF
TRBJ2-7 | TRBV7-8 | TRBD1 | - | 13 | TGTGCCAGCAGCGTGGGACAGACCTACGAGCAGTACTTC | CASSVGQTYEQYF
TRBJ2-5 | TRBV11-3 | TRBD2 | - | 16 | TGTGCCAGCAGCTTCTATGGGACTAGCCCCCAAGAGACCCAGTACTTC | CASSFYGTSPQETQYF
TRBJ2-7 | TRBV19 | TRBD2 | - | 14 | TGTGCCAGTAGCCCGGGACTAACTCCCTACGAGCAGTACTTC | CASSPGLTPYEQYF
TRBJ1-5 | TRBV15 | TRBD1 | - | 19 | TGTGCCACCAGCAGAGATTTTTGGGACAGGGTCGATAGCAATCAGCCCCAGCATTTT | CATSRDFWDRVDSNQPQHF
TRBJ1-3 | TRBV28 | - | - | 14 | TGTGCCAGCAGGAGACCCCCCGGGGGAAACACCATATATTTT | CASRRPPGGNTIYF
TRBJ2-2 | TRBV7-8 | - | - | 16 | TGTGCCAGCAGCTTAGTAGTTCCGGGGACCACCGGGGAGCTGTTTTTT | CASSLVVPGTTGELFF
TRBJ1-2 | TRBV12-3/TRBV12-4 | TRBD1 | - | 12 | TGTGCCAGCAGTCCAGGGGGCGATGGCTACACCTTC | CASSPGGDGYTF
TRBJ2-1 | TRBV3-1/TRBV3-2 | - | medium-sized | 16 | TGTGCCAGCAGCCAAGACGAGGGGGGGCCCCACAATGAGCAGTTCTTC | CASSQDEGGPHNEQFF
TRBJ1-6 | TRBV5-1 | - | - | 15 | TGCGCCAGCGCTGACTGGAGCTCCTATAATTCACCCCTCCACTTT | CASADWSSYNSPLHF
TRBJ1-3 | TRBV7-2 | - | - | 18 | TGTGCCAGCAGCTCCCCCCAGGGTGGGAGAGGATCTGGAAACACCATATATTTT | CASSSPQGGRGSGNTIYF
TRBJ1-5 | TRBV6-6 | - | - | 14 | TGTGCCAGCAGTTCGGGAGGGCCGGATCAGCCCCAGCATTTT | CASSSGGPDQPQHF